The 26 T cell receptor beta chains below were found in one sample sequenced in a study of cytomegalovirus exposure and HLA in healthy donors. The PCR was carried out with 60 Vbeta primers and 13 Jbeta primers. Here immunoSEQ multiplex PCR was the method, and the copy in TCRdb shows in-frame clones only, minus some. The sample records more than 150,000 clones, almost 85% being singletons. The specimen sequenced was PBMCs. The receptors shown here come from a boy younger than 18 in good health and CMV-seronegative.

The V and J genes are TRBV9 and TRBJ1-2; D possibly corresponds to TRBD1 (5 bases). The V end was cut by 10 bases, the J end by 4 bases, with 14 bases between. This CDR3 region has 12 residues. Germline CDR1 is SGDLS and CDR2 is YYNGEE. Here the CDR3 DNA reads TGTGCCTCCGAGGACAACTCCTATGGCTACACCTTC. Protein: CASEDNSYGYTF.

This clone was observed a handful of times. V is TRBV2 and J is TRBJ1-1; D gene unclear. Germline loops: CDR1 SNHLY, CDR2 FYNNEI. Trimming stripped 4 bases from V and 6 bases from J, with 12 bases between. The CDR3 contains 13 residues. Here the CDR3 reads CASSGAGFSEAFF. The CDR3 DNA sequence: TGTGCCAGCAGTGGGGCGGGATTCTCTGAAGCTTTCTTT.

The CDR3 coding sequence is TGCGCCAGCAGCCCTCCAGTTCAAGAGACCCAGTACTTC. Protein product: CASSPPVQETQYF. The genes are TRBV5-1 and TRBJ2-5; D ambiguous. Trimming removed 4 bases from V and 2 bases from J, with 9 bases in between. Germline CDR1 is SGHRS and CDR2 is YFSETQ. The length of the CDR3 is 13 residues. Using reference TRBV5-1 and TRBJ2-5 for the parts outside the CDR3, the full variable domain is KAGVTQTPRYLIKTRGQQVTLSCSPISGHRSVSWYQQTPGQGLQFLFEYFSETQRNKGNFPGRFSGRQFSNSRSEMNVSTLELGDSALYLCASSPPVQETQYFGPGTRLLVL.

The chain employs TRBV5-1 and TRBJ1-4, with a possible D match to TRBD1 (5 bases). CDR3 length: 13 residues. V was pared by 5 bases and J by 7 bases, with 12 bases between. Germline V gene data show CDR1 as SGHRS and CDR2 as YFSETQ. The DNA of the CDR3 is TGCGCCAGCAGGCGGGGGGGAGCTGAAAAACTGTTTTTT. This codes for CASRRGGAEKLFF.

The J gene is TRBJ1-4, the V gene TRBV28; D may be TRBD1 (5 bases). CDR3 length: 16 residues. V lost 0 bases and J 7 bases, leaving 15 bases between the germline ends. Germline V gene data show CDR1 as MDHEN and CDR2 as SYDVKM. This chain's CDR3 is CASSLCRGGSCEKLFF. The CDR3 DNA is TGTGCCAGCAGTTTATGCCGCGGGGGGAGTTGTGAAAAACTGTTTTTT.

The rearrangement joins TRBV15 to TRBJ2-1; 9 nucleotides agree with TRBD2. The CDR3 spans 18 residues. J gave up 7 bases and V 0 bases, and 13 bases lay outside the gene matches. CDR1 and CDR2 (germline): LNHNV, YYDKDF (reference sequence). In DNA form, the CDR3 reads TGTGCCACCAGCAGAGATTTGCTAGGGACTAGCCATATGAATGAGCAGTTCTTC. Protein: CATSRDLLGTSHMNEQFF.

The chain combines TRBV7-9 with TRBJ1-4; 8 positions match TRBD1. V lost 4 bases and J lost 8; bases outside the gene matches: 6. Germline assignment: CDR1 SEHNR and CDR2 FQNEAQ (reference sequence). The CDR3 runs 14 residues. The CDR3 is CASSSDRVGEKLFF. The CDR3 DNA follows: TGTGCCAGCAGCTCGGACAGGGTGGGGGAAAAACTGTTTTTT. The variable domain in full, with the rest retrieved from reference TRBV7-9 and TRBJ1-4, is DTGVSQNPRHKITKRGQNVTFRCDPISEHNRLYWYRQTLGQGPEFLTYFQNEAQLEKSRLLSDRFSAERPKGSFSTLEIQRTEQGDSAMYLCASSSDRVGEKLFFGSGTQLSVL.

This sequence joins TRBV10-3 and TRBJ2-2; 8 bases match TRBD2. The germline V gene encodes CDR1 ENHRY and CDR2 SYGVKD. CDR3 size: 13 residues. V gave up 10 bases and J gave up 5 bases; unmatched junction bases: 6. For the CDR3, the DNA is TGTGCCACCGATCCTAGCGGGACCGGGGAGCTGTTTTTT. Encoded protein: CATDPSGTGELFF.

This clone occurred once. The rearrangement uses TRBV30 and TRBJ2-1; TRBD2 matches at 8 bases. The V gene's germline CDR1 is GTSNPN and CDR2 SVGIG (reference sequence). The ends lost 4 bases at V and 3 bases at J; junction bases unmatched: 8. The length of the CDR3 is 15 residues. In DNA form, the CDR3 reads TGTGCCTGGAATAACGGGGGGGGCCTCTACAATGAGCAGTTCTTC. It yields the protein CAWNNGGGLYNEQFF.

This chain uses TRBV11-2 with TRBJ2-7, with 8 nucleotides matching TRBD1. Germline V lookup: CDR1 SGHAT, CDR2 FQNNGV. This CDR3 contains 14 residues. Trimming took 3 bases from V and 3 from J; bases not matched to a gene: 4. The CDR3, as DNA: TGTGCCAGCAGCTTTCTAGGACAGGGCTACGAGCAGTACTTC. Translating it yields CASSFLGQGYEQYF.

The J gene is TRBJ1-1, the V gene TRBV28; D might be TRBD1 (5 bases). Germline V gene lookup returns CDR1 MDHEN and CDR2 SYDVKM. This CDR3 is built from 16 residues. With 3 bases removed from V and 7 bases from J, the gap between germline ends came to 21 bases. CDR3 nucleotides: TGTGCCAGCAGTTTCAGGTCCAGGGTTGTTCTCTTTGAAGCTTTCTTT. It is translated as CASSFRSRVVLFEAFF.

The gene calls are TRBV5-4 and TRBJ1-3, with D hard to call. Per germline, CDR1 SGHNT and CDR2 YYREEE (reference sequence). The CDR3 contains 16 residues. V was clipped by 0 bases and J by 0 bases, with 10 bases between them. DNA of the CDR3: TGTGCCAGCAGCTTGGGAGGGTCCGACTCTGGAAACACCATATATTTT. As protein: CASSLGGSDSGNTIYF.

This clone was detected only a few times. The CDR3 DNA reads TGTGCCAGCAGCTTAATGGCAGGAGGGGTTGAAGCTTTCTTT. Its protein is CASSLMAGGVEAFF. The chain uses TRBV5-4 and TRBJ1-1; tentative D call: TRBD1 (5 bases). CDR1 and CDR2 (germline): SGHNT, YYREEE (reference sequence). V lost 2 bases and J lost 7, with 15 bases in between. This CDR3 contains 14 residues.

This clone was observed once. In DNA form, the CDR3 reads TGTGCCAGCAGCTTATCGTCAGCGGGAGTCCAAACCTACGAGCAGTACTTC. This gives the protein CASSLSSAGVQTYEQYF. This chain links TRBV11-2 with TRBJ2-7; 8 bases align to TRBD2. Germline V gene data show CDR1 as SGHAT and CDR2 as FQNNGV. This CDR3 is 17 amino acids long. V trimming: 2 bases; J trimming: 2 bases; junction bases outside the gene matches: 11. The full variable domain, in which reference TRBV11-2 and TRBJ2-7 provide the parts outside the CDR3, is EAGVAQSPRYKIIEKRQSVAFWCNPISGHATLYWYQQILGQGPKLLIQFQNNGVVDDSQLPKDRFSAERLKGVDSTLKIQPAKLEDSAVYLCASSLSSAGVQTYEQYFGPGTRLTVT.

The chain joins TRBV12-5 to TRBJ1-1; no clear D. The ends were cut back, 6 bases at V and 6 bases at J, with 8 bases in the middle. The CDR3 contains 11 residues. Germline CDR1 and CDR2: LGHNT and FRNRAP. The CDR3 DNA follows: TGTGCTAGTGGACAGAGTTCTGAAGCTTTCTTT. Translated, it gives CASGQSSEAFF.

The rearrangement uses TRBV19 and TRBJ2-1, with 8 bases fitting TRBD2. CDR3 size: 16 residues. CDR1 and CDR2 (germline): LNHDA, SQIVND (reference sequence). Unmatched junction bases numbered 10, after V lost 5 bases and J lost 4 bases. CDR3 sequence: CASSPRGGRSYNEQFF. The CDR3 bases are TGTGCCAGTAGTCCCCGTGGCGGGAGGAGTTACAATGAGCAGTTCTTC.

V usage is TRBV5-4 and J usage is TRBJ2-1; TRBD1 matches 7 bases. CDR3 size: 13 residues. CDR1 and CDR2 from the germline V gene are SGHNT and YYREEE (reference sequence). Trimming took 6 bases from V and 7 from J; bases not matched to a gene: 7. CDR3 loop: CASTVGRGNEQFF. The CDR3 DNA sequence: TGTGCCAGCACCGTTGGCAGGGGGAATGAGCAGTTCTTC.

The rearrangement links TRBV7-8 to TRBJ1-2; D is perhaps TRBD1 (6 bases). Per the germline V gene, CDR1 is SGHVS and CDR2 is FQNEAQ. This CDR3 comprises 15 residues. The germline V and J ends were trimmed by 0 bases and 2 bases, with 10 bases remaining between them. CDR3 sequence reads: CASSLARGGNYGYTF. As DNA, the CDR3 is TGTGCCAGCAGCTTAGCTCGGGGGGGCAACTATGGCTACACCTTC. Full variable domain (remainder filled in from reference TRBV7-8 and TRBJ1-2): GAGVSQSPRYKVAKRGQDVALRCDPISGHVSLFWYQQALGQGPEFLTYFQNEAQLDKSGLPSDRFFAERPEGSVSTLKIQRTQQEDSAVYLCASSLARGGNYGYTFGSGTRLTVV.

J is TRBJ2-7 and V is TRBV5-4; 11 bases match TRBD2. The CDR3 extends over 15 amino acids. J gave up 2 bases and V 0 bases, and 1 base lay outside the gene matches. Germline V lookup: CDR1 SGHNT, CDR2 YYREEE (reference sequence). CDR3 sequence (DNA): TGTGCCAGCAGCTTGGCGACTAGCGGGGCCTACGAGCAGTACTTC. It specifies CASSLATSGAYEQYF.

The chain carries TRBV5-6 and TRBJ2-7; weak D call: TRBD1 (6 bases). Germline V lookup: CDR1 SGHDT, CDR2 YYEEEE. The CDR3 contains 12 residues. Trimming took 5 bases from V and 6 from J, leaving 12 bases between them. In DNA form, the CDR3 reads TGTGCCAGCAGGACCGGGACACGCGAGCAGTACTTC. Encoded protein: CASRTGTREQYF.

The chain couples TRBV27 to TRBJ2-7, with TRBD2 as a possible D gene (5 bases). The CDR3 is 14 amino acids. The germline V gene encodes CDR1 MNHEY and CDR2 SMNVEV (reference sequence). V lost 2 bases to trimming and J lost 6 bases, with 14 bases between them. This CDR3 reads CASSLGSPDGEQYF. The CDR3, as DNA: TGTGCCAGCAGTTTAGGGAGCCCAGATGGCGAGCAGTACTTC.

This clone was picked up one time. The V call is TRBV27, the J call TRBJ1-1; D gene ambiguous. The ends were cut back, 0 bases at V and 4 bases at J, with 12 bases in the middle. CDR3 length equals 15 residues. CDR1 and CDR2 from the germline V gene are MNHEY and SMNVEV (reference sequence). The CDR3 DNA reads as TGTGCCAGCAGTTTATCTCGCGGGTTAGCCACTGAAGCTTTCTTT. It specifies CASSLSRGLATEAFF.

The V and J genes are TRBV7-9 and TRBJ2-2; D perhaps matches TRBD1 (6 bases). This CDR3 spans 17 amino acids. Germline CDR1 is SEHNR and CDR2 is FQNEAQ (reference sequence). Deletions cut 1 base from V and 1 base from J, with 13 bases between. The CDR3 loop reads CASSLEQGLENTGELFF. Here the CDR3 DNA reads TGTGCCAGCAGCTTAGAGCAGGGGTTGGAGAACACCGGGGAGCTGTTTTTT.

This clone showed up just a few times. The chain employs TRBV30 and TRBJ1-1, with TRBD1 matching 7 bases. From germline, CDR1 is GTSNPN and CDR2 SVGIG (reference sequence). The CDR3 spans 15 residues. V was clipped by 0 bases and J by 1 base; unmatched bases: 5. CDR3 bases: TGTGCCTGGAGTGTACTTTACAGGGGGAACACTGAAGCTTTCTTT. The encoded protein is CAWSVLYRGNTEAFF.

The rearrangement uses TRBV19 and TRBJ1-1, with unresolved D. The CDR3 runs 13 residues. V gave up 10 bases and J gave up 1 base, with 13 bases separating them. Germline CDR1 and CDR2: LNHDA and SQIVND (reference sequence). The CDR3 bases are TGTGCCACCCTGAGTCGAGGGAACACTGAAGCTTTCTTT. Encoded protein: CATLSRGNTEAFF.

This sequence joins TRBV29-1 and TRBJ2-7; the D gene is possibly TRBD1 (6 bases). The CDR3 is made up of 12 amino acids. Germline CDR1 reads SQVTM; CDR2 reads ANQGSEA. V gave up 3 bases and J gave up 7 bases, with 13 bases separating them. As DNA, the CDR3 is TGCAGCGTTGAGGGGGCCGTGGGGGAGCAGTACTTC. This encodes CSVEGAVGEQYF.